The 26 T cell receptor beta chains below were found in one sample sequenced in a study of T-cell memory formation after mild COVID-19. TCRdb reanalysed the 5' RACE reads using MiXCR and keeps one entry per CDR3 protein. The table lists about 110,000 distinct CDR3 sequences, roughly 12% of them singletons. Source material: PBMCs or a T cell subset sorted from them (not recorded which). These TCRs come from an adult woman who had mild COVID-19 (a few samples of this study predate the infection). Cell type and time point are not known.

This rearrangement joins TRBV20-1 to TRBJ2-7; D is ambiguous. V was shortened by 0 bases and J by 2 bases, with 11 bases between the two germline ends. The germline gives CDR1 DFQATT, CDR2 SNEGSKA (reference sequence). The CDR3 spans 14 residues. Here the CDR3 DNA reads TGCAGTGCTAGAGATCCCGGGTCGGCCTACGAGCAGTACTTC. Translation: CSARDPGSAYEQYF.

The chain employs TRBV20-1 and TRBJ2-3, with 11 bases that match TRBD2. V lost 0 bases, J lost 6 bases, and 11 bases stayed unmatched. CDR3 length: 17 residues. Germline lookup yields CDR1 DFQATT and CDR2 SNEGSKA (reference sequence). CDR3 sequence reads: CSARDGTSGTLWDTQYF. The DNA of the CDR3 is TGCAGTGCTAGAGATGGGACTAGCGGCACACTATGGGATACGCAGTATTTT.

The V call is TRBV25-1, the J call TRBJ2-5; 7 bases are a match to TRBD1. Germline V CDR1 and CDR2: MGHDK, SYGVNS. V gave up 4 bases and J gave up 1 base; unmatched junction bases: 21. The CDR3 is 20 amino acids. CDR3 sequence reads: CASSGPPLIPGQRFQETQYF. The CDR3 region has the DNA TGTGCCAGCAGTGGCCCCCCCCTCATACCGGGACAGCGTTTCCAAGAGACCCAGTACTTC.

This clonotype was picked up many times. The V call is TRBV29-1, the J call TRBJ2-1; D not resolved. V was pared by 4 bases and J by 4 bases, with 8 bases between. Per germline, CDR1 SQVTM and CDR2 ANQGSEA. The CDR3 consists of 12 residues. CDR3: CSVVLGYNEQFF. CDR3 DNA sequence: TGCAGCGTTGTATTAGGGTACAATGAGCAGTTCTTC.

This clonotype was seen many times. V usage is TRBV7-9 and J usage is TRBJ2-7; the D is unclear. CDR3 length: 13 amino acids. V lost 2 bases and J lost 3, with 8 bases in between. Germline-derived CDR1 and CDR2 are SEHNR and FQNEAQ (reference sequence). The DNA for the CDR3 is TGTGCCAGCAGCTTATCACGTCTCTACGAGCAGTACTTC. This encodes CASSLSRLYEQYF.

The J gene is TRBJ2-7, the V gene TRBV7-6; D gene unclear. Germline assignment: CDR1 SGHVS and CDR2 FNYEAQ. This CDR3 has 15 residues. Between the trimmed V and J ends, which lost 1 base and 2 bases, there was a span of 12 bases. CDR3 region: CASSLEDDRAYEQYF. DNA for the CDR3: TGTGCCAGCAGCTTAGAGGACGACCGAGCCTACGAGCAGTACTTC.

This clonotype turned up a few times. The genes are TRBV30 and TRBJ2-7; 8 bases are a match to TRBD2. The CDR3 is 15 amino acids. Germline lookup yields CDR1 GTSNPN and CDR2 SVGIG (reference sequence). The CDR3 coding sequence is TGTGCTTCCCGGGAGGGTACGGGAGCGTCGAACGAGCAGTACTTC. Translated: CASREGTGASNEQYF.

This clonotype was seen at least ten times. This sequence joins TRBV2 and TRBJ2-3, with TRBD1 matching over 7 bases. V was pared by 9 bases and J by 0 bases, with 9 bases of the junction left unmatched. Germline CDR1 is SNHLY and CDR2 is FYNNEI. CDR3 length: 15 amino acids. This CDR3 is CASIIGTASTDTQYF. The CDR3 nucleotides read TGTGCCAGTATAATCGGGACAGCTAGCACAGATACGCAGTATTTT.

The V gene is TRBV7-6, the J gene TRBJ2-3; D ambiguous. V lost 2 bases and J 5 bases, leaving 5 bases between the germline ends. The CDR3 runs to 12 residues. Germline CDR1 and CDR2: SGHVS and FNYEAQ. The DNA for the CDR3 is TGTGCCAGCAGCTTATTTCTAGATACGCAGTATTTT. This encodes CASSLFLDTQYF.

The chain carries TRBV12-3 or TRBV12-4 and TRBJ2-2; TRBD2 agrees at 16 bases. The V and J ends lost 6 bases and 9 bases, in that order; junction bases with no gene match: 4. The CDR3 extends over 15 amino acids. CDR3 sequence reads: CASSGTSGRVRELFF. As DNA, the CDR3 is TGTGCCAGCAGCGGGACTAGCGGGAGGGTTCGGGAGCTGTTTTTT.

This clonotype was detected only a few times. The chain recombines TRBV30 with TRBJ1-2; TRBD1 is a possible D gene (5 bases). There are 15 residues in the CDR3. CDR1 and CDR2 from the germline V gene are GTSNPN and SVGIG (reference sequence). V was pared by 1 base and J by 9 bases, with 21 bases between. CDR3: CAWSGGSIVDTSYTF. CDR3 in DNA: TGTGCCTGGAGTGGCGGATCAATTGTGGACACTAGCTACACCTTC.

This clonotype was seen only a few times. V and J are TRBV10-3 and TRBJ2-5; maybe TRBD2 (7 bases). Looked up from germline, CDR1 is ENHRY and CDR2 is SYGVKD. The ends were cut back, 4 bases at V and 5 bases at J, with 17 bases in the middle. The CDR3 runs to 15 residues. The chain's CDR3 is CAISGLEGGLETQYF. The DNA for the CDR3 is TGTGCCATCAGTGGACTTGAGGGGGGGCTGGAGACCCAGTACTTC.

The CDR3 spells CASSGTGQPQHF. The CDR3 region has the DNA TGTGCCAGCAGCGGGACAGGTCAGCCCCAGCATTTT. The chain couples TRBV7-9 to TRBJ1-5; 8 bases map to TRBD1. CDR1 is SEHNR, CDR2 FQNEAQ, per germline (reference sequence). The CDR3 length is 12 residues. Trimming took 5 bases from V and 6 from J; bases not matched to a gene: 0.

This clonotype was counted a few times. This chain uses TRBV7-9 with TRBJ2-3; perhaps TRBD2 as D (6 bases). The germline V gene has CDR1 SEHNR and CDR2 FQNEAQ (reference sequence). The V gene lost 4 bases and the J gene lost 2 bases, with 19 bases spanning the gap. This CDR3 has 17 residues. CDR3 sequence: CASSSRGAGKDTDTQYF. For the CDR3, the DNA is TGTGCCAGCAGCTCCCGAGGGGCGGGGAAGGACACAGATACGCAGTATTTT.

V is TRBV6-1 and J is TRBJ2-2, with 8 positions matching TRBD1. This CDR3 is built from 16 residues. Germline V CDR1 and CDR2: MNHNS, SASEGT. V lost 2 bases and J lost 6; bases outside the gene matches: 8. CDR3 DNA: TGTGCCAGCAGTGAACGACAGGGGTTCGCGGCCGGGGAGCTGTTTTTT. Translation gives CASSERQGFAAGELFF.

This clonotype was seen a handful of times. The chain recombines TRBV7-9 with TRBJ2-7; TRBD2 is a possible D gene (6 bases). Trimming removed 0 bases at V and 5 bases at J, with 11 bases between. This CDR3 has 14 residues. Germline lookup yields CDR1 SEHNR and CDR2 FQNEAQ (reference sequence). CDR3 in amino acids: CASSLAGGVDEQYF. The CDR3 nucleotides are TGTGCCAGCAGCTTAGCGGGGGGAGTGGACGAGCAGTACTTC.

This clonotype was seen a few times. V gene TRBV2 combines with J gene TRBJ1-5; unclear D gene. Per germline, CDR1 SNHLY and CDR2 FYNNEI. V was clipped by 7 bases and J by 7 bases, with 11 bases between them. CDR3 size: 12 residues. This CDR3 is CASTQAEQPQHF. The CDR3 DNA follows: TGTGCCAGCACCCAGGCCGAGCAGCCCCAGCATTTT.

This clonotype was detected a few times. The chain has TRBV5-1 and TRBJ2-2; no clear D. CDR3 length equals 14 residues. Trimming took 0 bases from V and 0 from J, leaving 3 bases between them. Germline V CDR1 and CDR2: SGHRS, YFSETQ. The CDR3 DNA follows: TGCGCCAGCAGCTTGGACGCGAACACCGGGGAGCTGTTTTTT. Amino acid sequence: CASSLDANTGELFF.

V is TRBV29-1 and J is TRBJ2-1, with D unclear. Germline V gene data show CDR1 as SQVTM and CDR2 as ANQGSEA. The CDR3 spans 14 residues. Trimming removed 3 bases at V and 0 bases at J, with 9 bases between. The CDR3 loop is CSVEYGSSYNEQFF. CDR3 nucleotide sequence: TGCAGCGTTGAGTACGGCAGCTCCTACAATGAGCAGTTCTTC.

The chain links TRBV7-9 to TRBJ2-7; D ambiguous. The CDR3 contains 17 residues. Germline CDR1 is SEHNR and CDR2 is FQNEAQ (reference sequence). V lost 1 base and J lost 1, with 17 bases in between. CDR3 protein: CASSLELDADRSYEQYF. The CDR3 DNA reads TGTGCCAGCAGCTTAGAGCTCGACGCCGACCGATCCTACGAGCAGTACTTC.

The genes are TRBV6-6 and TRBJ2-7; D assignment may be TRBD1 or TRBD2 (5 bases each). Per the germline V gene, CDR1 is MNHNY and CDR2 is SVGAGI (reference sequence). The CDR3 sequence is 17 residues long. V was shortened by 6 bases and J by 5 bases, with 26 bases between the two germline ends. In nucleotides, the CDR3 is TGTGCCAGCAGGTACACCCTCCCCCGGGACCCGAGTGACGAGCAGTACTTC. It translates to CASRYTLPRDPSDEQYF.

This clonotype was found a few times. The chain combines TRBV7-8 with TRBJ2-1; 10 bases match TRBD2. CDR1 is SGHVS and CDR2 is FQNEAQ in the germline V gene. J gave up 3 bases and V 4 bases, and 15 bases lay outside the gene matches. The CDR3 contains 19 residues. Here the CDR3 reads CASSSPRLAGIGNYNEQFF. The CDR3 bases are TGTGCCAGCAGCTCCCCTCGACTAGCGGGCATAGGGAACTACAATGAGCAGTTCTTC.

The chain couples TRBV5-1 to TRBJ1-1; TRBD1 matches 7 bases. J lost 0 bases, V lost 0 bases, and 2 bases had no gene match. The CDR3 is 15 residues long. In germline, CDR1 is SGHRS, CDR2 YFSETQ. Here the CDR3 DNA reads TGCGCCAGCAGCTTGGACAGGGGACTGAACACTGAAGCTTTCTTT. It encodes CASSLDRGLNTEAFF.

This clonotype has more than one count but fewer than ten. The gene calls are TRBV19 and TRBJ1-5; D is unclear. Trimming shortened V by 7 bases and J by 5 bases, and 12 bases separated the two germline ends. This CDR3 is 13 amino acids long. Germline V lookup: CDR1 LNHDA, CDR2 SQIVND (reference sequence). The CDR3 coding sequence is TGTGCCAGTAATCCGGATCTCCATCAGCCCCAGCATTTT. It yields the protein CASNPDLHQPQHF.

The chain recombines TRBV14 with TRBJ1-1; unclear D gene. The V end lost 3 bases, the J end lost 6 bases, and 8 bases lay between the germline ends. Germline V CDR1 and CDR2: SGHDN, FVKESK. The CDR3 length is 12 residues. CDR3 protein: CASSHVTAEAFF. Written as DNA, the CDR3 is TGTGCCAGCAGCCATGTTACGGCTGAAGCTTTCTTT.

The genes are TRBV21-1 and TRBJ2-1; the DNA was not compared with TRBD2, the D call given in the table. TRBV21-1 is described as a pseudogene. CDR3 length equals 16 residues. The DNA of the CDR3 is TGTGCCAGCGCTTTGTTGGGACTAGGGGGGGACAATGAGCAGTTCTTC. It is translated as CASALLGLGGDNEQFF.